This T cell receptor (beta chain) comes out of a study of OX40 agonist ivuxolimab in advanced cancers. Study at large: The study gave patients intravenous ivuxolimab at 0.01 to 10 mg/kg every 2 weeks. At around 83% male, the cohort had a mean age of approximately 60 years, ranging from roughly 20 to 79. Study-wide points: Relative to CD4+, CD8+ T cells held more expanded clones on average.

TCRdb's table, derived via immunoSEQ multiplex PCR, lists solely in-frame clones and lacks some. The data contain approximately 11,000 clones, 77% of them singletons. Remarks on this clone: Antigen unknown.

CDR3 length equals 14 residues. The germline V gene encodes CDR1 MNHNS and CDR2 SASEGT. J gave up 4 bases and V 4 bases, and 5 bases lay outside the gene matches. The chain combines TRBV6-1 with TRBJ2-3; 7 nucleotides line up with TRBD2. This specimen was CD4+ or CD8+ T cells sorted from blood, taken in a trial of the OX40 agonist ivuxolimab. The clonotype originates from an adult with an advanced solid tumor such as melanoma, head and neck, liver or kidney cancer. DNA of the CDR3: TGTGCCAGCAGTGGAGCGGGGTTATCAGATACGCAGTATTTT. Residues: CASSGAGLSDTQYF.